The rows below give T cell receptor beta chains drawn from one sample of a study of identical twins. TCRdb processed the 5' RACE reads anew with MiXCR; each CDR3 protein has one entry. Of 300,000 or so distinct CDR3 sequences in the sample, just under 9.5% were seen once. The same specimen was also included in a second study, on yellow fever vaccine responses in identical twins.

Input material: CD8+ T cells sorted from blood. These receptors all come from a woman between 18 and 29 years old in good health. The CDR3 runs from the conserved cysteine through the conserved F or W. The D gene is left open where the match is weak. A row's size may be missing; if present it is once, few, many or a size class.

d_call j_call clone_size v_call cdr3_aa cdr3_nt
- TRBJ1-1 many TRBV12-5 CARNRGGNGEAFF TGTGCTCGTAACCGAGGGGGTAATGGAGAAGCTTTCTTT
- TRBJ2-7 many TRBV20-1 CSARDSRGRAYEQYF TGCAGTGCTAGAGATTCCAGGGGCCGAGCCTACGAGCAGTACTTC
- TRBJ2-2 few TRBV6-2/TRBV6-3 CASSTNLITENTGELFF TGTGCCAGCAGCACTAACCTTATCACAGAGAACACCGGGGAGCTGTTTTTT
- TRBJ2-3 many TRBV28 CASSSDRHTDTQYF TGTGCCAGCAGTTCCGATCGACACACAGATACGCAGTATTTT
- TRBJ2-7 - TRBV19 CASTQSGTPSDEQYF TGTGCCAGTACCCAATCCGGGACCCCCAGCGACGAGCAGTACTTC
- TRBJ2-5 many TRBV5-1 CASSLDGWTETQYF TGCGCCAGCAGCTTGGACGGTTGGACCGAGACCCAGTACTTC
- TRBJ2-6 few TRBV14 CASSQGEASFVGANVLTF TGTGCCAGCAGCCAAGGAGAGGCATCCTTTGTGGGGGCCAACGTCCTGACTTTC
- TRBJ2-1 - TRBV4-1 CASSQDPGHNEQFF TGCGCCAGCAGCCAAGATCCCGGACACAATGAGCAGTTCTTC
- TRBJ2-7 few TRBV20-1 CSARDPPSLTPFYEQYF TGCAGTGCTAGAGATCCTCCCAGCCTAACCCCTTTCTACGAGCAGTACTTC
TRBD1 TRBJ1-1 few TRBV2 CASKSGGGNTEAFF TGTGCCAGCAAATCGGGAGGGGGCAACACTGAAGCTTTCTTT
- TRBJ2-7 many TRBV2 CASSDTSYYF TGTGCCAGCAGTGACACCTCCTATTACTTC
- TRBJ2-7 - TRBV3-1 CASSQDPPTESYEQYF TGTGCCAGCAGCCAAGACCCCCCGACCGAGTCCTACGAGCAGTACTTC
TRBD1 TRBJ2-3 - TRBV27 CASLLRDRATDTQYF TGTGCCAGCCTTCTGCGGGACAGGGCAACAGATACGCAGTATTTT
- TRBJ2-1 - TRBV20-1 CSARDRGANEQFF TGCAGTGCTAGAGATCGAGGGGCCAATGAGCAGTTCTTC
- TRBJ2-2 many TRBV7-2 CASRPRGSGELFF TGTGCCAGCAGACCGAGGGGGAGCGGGGAGCTGTTTTTT
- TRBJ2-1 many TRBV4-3 CASSQVSEEQFF TGCGCCAGCAGCCAGGTTAGCGAAGAGCAGTTCTTC
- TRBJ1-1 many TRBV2 CASSGAAAFF TGTGCCAGCAGTGGGGCCGCGGCTTTCTTT
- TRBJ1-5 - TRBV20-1 CSASPAELRGTQPQHF TGCAGTGCTAGTCCGGCGGAGTTGAGGGGGACCCAGCCCCAGCATTTT
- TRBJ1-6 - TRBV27 CASSFLPPGRGNSPLHF TGTGCCAGCAGTTTCTTACCTCCGGGACGGGGAAATTCACCCCTCCACTTT
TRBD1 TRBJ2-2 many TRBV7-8 CASSFSLETGTHTGELFF TGTGCCAGCAGCTTTTCTTTGGAGACAGGGACGCACACCGGGGAGCTGTTTTTT
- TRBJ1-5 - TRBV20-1 CSARDPGYSNQPQHF TGCAGTGCTAGAGATCCAGGGTATAGCAATCAGCCCCAGCATTTT
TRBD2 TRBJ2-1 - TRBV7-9 CASSPLLAGVNEQFF TGTGCCAGCAGCCCTCTCCTAGCGGGAGTCAATGAGCAGTTCTTC
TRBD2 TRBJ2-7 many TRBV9 CASSVVLAENYEQYF TGTGCCAGCAGCGTAGTACTAGCGGAAAACTACGAGCAGTACTTC
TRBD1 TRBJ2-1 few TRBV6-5 CASSHYSGTGYEQFF TGTGCCAGCAGTCACTACTCCGGGACAGGCTATGAGCAGTTCTTC
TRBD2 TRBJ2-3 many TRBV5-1 CASSAGTSGSDTQYF TGCGCCAGCAGCGCCGGGACTAGCGGGAGTGATACGCAGTATTTT
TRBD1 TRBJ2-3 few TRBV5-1 CASSIRQGATDTQYF TGCGCCAGCAGCATCCGACAGGGGGCCACAGATACGCAGTATTTT
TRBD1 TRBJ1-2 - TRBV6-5 CASSFSGGWDGYTF TGTGCCAGCAGTTTTTCAGGGGGCTGGGATGGCTACACCTTC
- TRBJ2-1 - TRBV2 CASSEFVYNEQFF TGTGCCAGCAGTGAATTCGTCTACAATGAGCAGTTCTTC
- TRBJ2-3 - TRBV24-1 CATTDGPVGTDTQYF TGTGCCACCACCGACGGTCCGGTTGGCACAGATACGCAGTATTTT
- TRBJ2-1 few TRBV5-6 CASSHGTALNEQFF TGTGCCAGCAGCCACGGGACGGCCCTCAATGAGCAGTTCTTC
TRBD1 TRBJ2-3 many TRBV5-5 CASSTGTGVTDTQYF TGTGCCAGCAGCACCGGGACAGGGGTCACAGATACGCAGTATTTT
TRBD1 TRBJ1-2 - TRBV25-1 CASSEGEGAGGYTF TGTGCCAGCAGTGAAGGGGAGGGGGCTGGTGGCTACACCTTC
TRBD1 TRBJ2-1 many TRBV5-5 CASSGRQGGNEQFF TGTGCCAGCAGCGGCAGACAGGGGGGCAATGAGCAGTTCTTC
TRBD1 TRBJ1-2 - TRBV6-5 CASSYSTQGAGGYTF TGTGCCAGCAGTTACTCGACACAGGGGGCGGGCGGCTACACCTTC
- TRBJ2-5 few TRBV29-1 CSVEGQQETQYF TGCAGCGTTGAAGGGCAGCAAGAGACCCAGTACTTC
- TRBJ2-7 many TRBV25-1 CATTGGPSYEQYF TGTGCCACTACTGGGGGGCCTTCCTACGAGCAGTACTTC
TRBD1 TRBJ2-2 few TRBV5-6 CASSSSARGPPGELFF TGTGCCAGCAGCAGCTCGGCCAGGGGGCCCCCCGGGGAGCTGTTTTTT
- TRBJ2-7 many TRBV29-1 CSVEEGDSGDEQYF TGCAGCGTTGAAGAAGGCGATTCGGGGGACGAGCAGTACTTC
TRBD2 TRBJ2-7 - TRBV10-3 CAIRRTSGKDYEQYF TGTGCCATCAGGCGGACTAGCGGGAAAGACTACGAGCAGTACTTC
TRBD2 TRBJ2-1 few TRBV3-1 CASSQAPPLAGDNEQFF TGTGCCAGCAGCCAAGCTCCCCCACTAGCGGGAGACAATGAGCAGTTCTTC
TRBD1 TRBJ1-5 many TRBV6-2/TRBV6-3 CASWSGQGGYSNQPQHF TGTGCCAGCTGGTCGGGACAGGGCGGTTATAGCAATCAGCCCCAGCATTTT
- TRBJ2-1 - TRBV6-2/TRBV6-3 CASSPGQLNNEQFF TGTGCCAGCAGCCCCGGACAGCTCAACAATGAGCAGTTCTTC
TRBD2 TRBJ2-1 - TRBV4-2 CASSQSLAGGGDEQFF TGTGCCAGCAGTCAAAGCCTAGCGGGAGGAGGCGATGAGCAGTTCTTC
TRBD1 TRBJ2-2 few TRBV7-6 CASSSPDRGNTGELFF TGTGCCAGCAGCTCACCCGACAGGGGAAACACCGGGGAGCTGTTTTTT
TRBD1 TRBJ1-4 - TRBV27 CASSLSPQGRGEKLFF TGTGCCAGCAGTTTATCCCCACAGGGGAGAGGTGAAAAACTGTTTTTT
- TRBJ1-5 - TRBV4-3 CASSQGLRDQPQHF TGCGCCAGCAGCCAAGGGTTGAGGGACCAGCCCCAGCATTTT
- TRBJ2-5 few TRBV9 CASSVRREETQYF TGTGCCAGCAGCGTACGCCGGGAAGAGACCCAGTACTTC
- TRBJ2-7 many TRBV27 CASSPSAGAYEQYF TGTGCCAGCAGTCCCTCGGCAGGGGCCTACGAGCAGTACTTC
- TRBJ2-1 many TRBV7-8 CASRLHSTDGSYNEQFF TGTGCCAGCAGACTCCATAGTACCGATGGCTCCTACAATGAGCAGTTCTTC
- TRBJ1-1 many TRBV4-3 CASSQDRGYGLNTEAFF TGCGCCAGCAGCCAAGATCGGGGGTATGGATTAAACACTGAAGCTTTCTTT
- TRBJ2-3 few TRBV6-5 CASSYRPPRDTQYF TGTGCCAGCAGTTATAGGCCACCCAGAGATACGCAGTATTTT
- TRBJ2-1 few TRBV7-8 CASSLALVEDEQFF TGTGCCAGCAGCTTAGCTCTTGTGGAAGATGAGCAGTTCTTC
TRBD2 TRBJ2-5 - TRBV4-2 CASSSPGGKETQYF TGTGCCAGCAGCTCCCCGGGAGGTAAAGAGACCCAGTACTTC
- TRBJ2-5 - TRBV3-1 CASSHPYQETQYF TGTGCCAGCAGCCACCCGTACCAAGAGACCCAGTACTTC
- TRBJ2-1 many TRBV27 CASSLPSLNEQFF TGTGCCAGCAGTCTGCCTTCTCTCAATGAGCAGTTCTTC
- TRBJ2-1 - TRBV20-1 CSARDQVGGGHEQFF TGCAGTGCTAGAGATCAGGTGGGAGGGGGTCATGAGCAGTTCTTC
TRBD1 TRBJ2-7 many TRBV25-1 CASSDRDRPTYEQYF TGTGCCAGCAGTGACAGGGACAGACCAACCTACGAGCAGTACTTC
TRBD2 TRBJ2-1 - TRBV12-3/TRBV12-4 CASSWAPGLAKTYNEQFF TGTGCCAGCAGTTGGGCCCCGGGACTAGCGAAAACCTACAATGAGCAGTTCTTC
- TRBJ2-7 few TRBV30 CAWSARHVEQYF TGTGCCTGGAGTGCTAGACATGTGGAGCAGTACTTC